This T cell receptor beta chain derives from a study of blood T cell repertoires in COVID-19 (dated by TCRdb to about 2020). As for the study more broadly: Samples covering the acute and convalescent phases of COVID-19 were provided by collaborators in the United States, Italy and Spain. The prospective study material was composed of cDNA or gDNA derived from T cells, B-cell-depleted T cells, or PBMCs. Deeply sampled blood TCRbeta repertoires from subjects exposed to, actively infected with, or recovered from COVID-19 were included in the dataset. The repertoires were made available in a free public database intended to serve as a resource for research on the immune response to SARS-CoV-2. The samples were drawn from two sources: the first 160 participants of the ongoing ImmuneRACE study, and approximately 1,300 subjects contributed by 6 global collaborators. Nearly every sample came with metadata listing a de-identified subject ID, COVID-19 status, age in years and sex. Where HLA class I and class II types were available, the types were taken from metadata supplied by the sample provider, not from assay-based typing.

TCRbeta CDR3 regions were amplified from genomic DNA by means of the immunoSEQ Assay, a bias-controlled multiplex PCR. Under the source paper's analysis protocol: Nucleated cell counts per sample were estimated from amplification of reference gene primers within the assay. Sequence reads were collapsed and filtered to measure the absolute abundance of every unique TCRbeta CDR3 rearrangement. For each sample, productive Simpson clonality was calculated as the square root of Simpson's diversity index across productive rearrangements. Sourced from immuneACCESS, this table was stored by TCRdb with only in-frame sequences that have V and J called. A share of the clones is absent; for the studies checked, an unresolved V gene accounts for under half, and the remainder has no known explanation. Clone size and V and J calls were adopted from that table, with D and trimming inferred from the DNA. For this sample the table gives about 94,000 clones, of which 80% were detected only once. The top ten constitute around 20% of the sample.

Points the paper makes about the study in general: The amount of clinical and demographic metadata varied by source and participant and was provided uncurated.

Details on this clone: Its target antigen remains unknown. There are no base qualities to consult, and no much larger clone falls within one base.

CDR1 and CDR2 are drawn from the germline V gene: SGHRS, YFSETQ. From the cysteine through the phenylalanine, the CDR3 covers 16 amino acids. Of the read, only the CDR3 DNA is kept; its 48 bases are in frame from base 1. V lost 2 bases and J lost 0 bases, and the count of bases not matched to a germline gene is 3. Each collaborating institution followed its own protocols to collect whole blood in K2EDTA tubes. Collaborator samples were shipped for TCRbeta analysis as frozen whole blood, isolated PBMCs, or DNA extracted from either sample type. This receptor was taken from a human donor in a cohort sampled during active COVID-19. Sequenced input: peripheral blood. The receptor chain draws on TRBV5-1 and TRBJ1-4; 8 central nucleotides agree with TRBD1. The CDR3 reads as follows: CASSFGQGATNEKLFF. The DNA reads as follows: TGCGCCAGCAGCTTCGGACAGGGTGCAACTAATGAAAAACTGTTTTTT.